A selection of T cell receptor beta chains follows, all from one sample in a study of T cells in Graves' hyperthyroidism and ophthalmopathy. TCRdb called the multiplex PCR reads again in MiXCR, with one record for every CDR3 protein. The table includes 600,000 to 650,000 distinct CDR3 sequences, 15% to 20% detected once. The specimen sequenced was blood. These receptors were taken from a woman younger than 45 with Graves' hyperthyroidism. The CDR3 runs from the conserved cysteine through the conserved F or W. Fields, in order: D gene, V gene, clone size, J gene, CDR3 protein, CDR3 DNA. The D gene is left open where the match is weak. A clone size is listed for some rows: how often the clone was seen (once, few, many), or a class if it is expanded.

D gene: -
V gene: TRBV2
clone size: -
J gene: TRBJ2-2
CDR3 protein: CASSELENGELFF
CDR3 DNA: TGTGCCAGCAGTGAACTGGAGAACGGGGAGCTGTTTTTT

D gene: TRBD1
V gene: TRBV12-3/TRBV12-4
clone size: many
J gene: TRBJ2-1
CDR3 protein: CASRPRTGGFSYNEQFF
CDR3 DNA: TGTGCCAGCAGACCACGGACAGGGGGTTTCTCCTACAATGAGCAGTTCTTC

D gene: TRBD2
V gene: TRBV5-8
clone size: many
J gene: TRBJ2-1
CDR3 protein: CASSLTGGPRNEQFF
CDR3 DNA: TGTGCCAGCAGCTTGACGGGAGGGCCACGGAATGAGCAGTTCTTC

D gene: TRBD2
V gene: TRBV5-1
clone size: -
J gene: TRBJ2-5
CDR3 protein: CASSRGGEGETQYF
CDR3 DNA: TGTGCCAGCAGTCGGGGCGGGGAGGGGGAGACCCAGTACTTC

D gene: -
V gene: TRBV12-3/TRBV12-4
clone size: many
J gene: TRBJ2-6
CDR3 protein: CASSQRNFLGVGGANVLTF
CDR3 DNA: TGTGCCAGCAGCCAACGAAACTTCCTTGGGGTTGGTGGGGCCAACGTCCTGACTTTC

D gene: TRBD2
V gene: TRBV6-1
clone size: few
J gene: TRBJ2-2
CDR3 protein: CASSRVGGFYSSTGELFF
CDR3 DNA: TGTGCCAGCAGTAGGGTGGGAGGGTTCTATAGTAGCACCGGGGAGCTGTTTTTT

D gene: TRBD1
V gene: TRBV2
clone size: -
J gene: TRBJ1-4
CDR3 protein: CASRAGGFEEKLFF
CDR3 DNA: TGTGCCAGCAGGGCAGGGGGTTTCGAAGAAAAACTGTTTTTT

D gene: -
V gene: TRBV20-1
clone size: many
J gene: TRBJ2-7
CDR3 protein: CSARDGGQGSNEQYF
CDR3 DNA: TGCAGTGCTAGAGATGGGGGGCAGGGTAGCAACGAGCAGTACTTC

D gene: TRBD1
V gene: TRBV6-1
clone size: few
J gene: TRBJ2-2
CDR3 protein: CASSKGTGITGELFF
CDR3 DNA: TGTGCCAGCAGTAAAGGGACAGGGATCACCGGGGAGCTGTTTTTT

D gene: TRBD1
V gene: TRBV29-1
clone size: -
J gene: TRBJ1-1
CDR3 protein: CSVKGQGLPEAFF
CDR3 DNA: TGCAGCGTCAAGGGACAGGGTCTTCCTGAAGCTTTCTTT

D gene: -
V gene: TRBV5-6
clone size: many
J gene: TRBJ1-4
CDR3 protein: CASSFGDEKLFF
CDR3 DNA: TGTGCCAGCAGCTTCGGGGATGAAAAACTGTTTTTT

D gene: -
V gene: TRBV7-2
clone size: -
J gene: TRBJ1-6
CDR3 protein: CASSPSMGISPLHF
CDR3 DNA: TGCGCCAGCAGCCCCTCTATGGGTATCTCACCCCTCCACTTT

D gene: -
V gene: TRBV10-3
clone size: many
J gene: TRBJ2-1
CDR3 protein: CAISVPSDEQFF
CDR3 DNA: TGTGCCATCAGCGTACCTAGCGATGAGCAGTTCTTC

D gene: TRBD2
V gene: TRBV6-2/TRBV6-3
clone size: many
J gene: TRBJ2-1
CDR3 protein: CASSSLIAGYNEQFF
CDR3 DNA: TGTGCCAGCAGTTCGTTAATAGCGGGGTACAATGAGCAGTTCTTC

D gene: -
V gene: TRBV18
clone size: many
J gene: TRBJ1-2
CDR3 protein: CASSYSSDIYGYTF
CDR3 DNA: TGTGCCAGCTCATATAGCAGCGACATCTATGGCTACACCTTC

D gene: -
V gene: TRBV30
clone size: many
J gene: TRBJ1-4
CDR3 protein: CAWSAGPTNEKLFF
CDR3 DNA: TGTGCCTGGAGTGCGGGGCCAACTAATGAAAAACTGTTTTTT

D gene: TRBD1
V gene: TRBV12-3/TRBV12-4
clone size: -
J gene: TRBJ1-1
CDR3 protein: CASTTGENTEAFF
CDR3 DNA: TGTGCCAGCACCACAGGGGAGAACACTGAAGCTTTCTTT

D gene: TRBD2
V gene: TRBV20-1
clone size: many
J gene: TRBJ2-3
CDR3 protein: CSARLGLADRPQYF
CDR3 DNA: TGCAGTGCTAGACTGGGACTAGCCGATCGCCCGCAGTATTTT

D gene: TRBD2
V gene: TRBV11-3
clone size: once
J gene: TRBJ2-3
CDR3 protein: CASSPPTSGGKGDTQYF
CDR3 DNA: TGTGCCAGCAGCCCCCCGACTAGCGGAGGGAAGGGAGATACGCAGTATTTT

D gene: -
V gene: TRBV9
clone size: few
J gene: TRBJ2-3
CDR3 protein: CASSAPQIVVSGNTDTQYF
CDR3 DNA: TGTGCCAGCAGCGCACCCCAAATCGTCGTTAGCGGTAACACAGATACGCAGTATTTT

D gene: -
V gene: TRBV20-1
clone size: few
J gene: TRBJ1-2
CDR3 protein: CSAPQGMYYGYTF
CDR3 DNA: TGCAGTGCCCCACAGGGAATGTACTATGGCTACACCTTC

D gene: TRBD2
V gene: TRBV28
clone size: many
J gene: TRBJ2-7
CDR3 protein: CASSLTGLADIYEQYF
CDR3 DNA: TGTGCCAGCAGTCTCACTGGACTAGCCGATATCTACGAGCAGTACTTC

D gene: -
V gene: TRBV12-3/TRBV12-4
clone size: many
J gene: TRBJ2-3
CDR3 protein: CASRKPQGSYTQYF
CDR3 DNA: TGTGCCAGCAGAAAACCCCAGGGGTCATATACGCAGTATTTT

D gene: TRBD2
V gene: TRBV20-1
clone size: many
J gene: TRBJ2-5
CDR3 protein: CSARDHREGQETQYF
CDR3 DNA: TGCAGTGCTAGAGATCACCGGGAGGGCCAAGAGACCCAGTACTTC

D gene: TRBD2
V gene: TRBV7-2
clone size: -
J gene: TRBJ2-3
CDR3 protein: CASSAPLAGRVGDTQYF
CDR3 DNA: TGTGCCAGCAGCGCACCACTAGCGGGGCGGGTCGGAGATACGCAGTATTTT

D gene: TRBD1
V gene: TRBV11-2
clone size: many
J gene: TRBJ2-5
CDR3 protein: CASSFGTGGGETQYF
CDR3 DNA: TGTGCCAGCAGCTTTGGGACAGGAGGTGGAGAGACCCAGTACTTC

D gene: TRBD2
V gene: TRBV28
clone size: many
J gene: TRBJ2-3
CDR3 protein: CASSPNLAGVADTQYF
CDR3 DNA: TGTGCCAGCAGTCCCAACCTAGCGGGAGTAGCAGATACGCAGTATTTT

D gene: TRBD1
V gene: TRBV5-1
clone size: few
J gene: TRBJ2-2
CDR3 protein: CASSLTTGGSGELFF
CDR3 DNA: TGCGCCAGCAGCTTGACCACAGGGGGCTCCGGGGAGCTGTTTTTT

D gene: TRBD2
V gene: TRBV28
clone size: many
J gene: TRBJ2-7
CDR3 protein: CASSALAGGSYEQYF
CDR3 DNA: TGTGCCAGCAGTGCATTAGCGGGAGGTTCCTACGAGCAGTACTTC

D gene: TRBD2
V gene: TRBV28
clone size: many
J gene: TRBJ2-5
CDR3 protein: CASSPGGRTETQYF
CDR3 DNA: TGTGCCAGCAGTCCGGGGGGTCGCACGGAGACCCAGTACTTC

D gene: TRBD1
V gene: TRBV30
clone size: many
J gene: TRBJ1-1
CDR3 protein: CAWTRQGNTEAFF
CDR3 DNA: TGTGCCTGGACTAGACAGGGCAACACTGAAGCTTTCTTT

D gene: -
V gene: TRBV27
clone size: many
J gene: TRBJ1-1
CDR3 protein: CASSTDYQVQVREAFF
CDR3 DNA: TGTGCCAGCAGTACCGACTATCAGGTTCAAGTACGAGAAGCTTTCTTT

D gene: TRBD2
V gene: TRBV28
clone size: many
J gene: TRBJ2-7
CDR3 protein: CGIAGGPSLYEQYF
CDR3 DNA: TGTGGTATAGCGGGAGGGCCAAGCTTATACGAGCAGTACTTC

D gene: -
V gene: TRBV7-3
clone size: -
J gene: TRBJ1-6
CDR3 protein: CASSLSPGHSPLHF
CDR3 DNA: TGTGCCAGCAGCTTAAGTCCGGGTCACTCACCCCTCCACTTT

D gene: TRBD1
V gene: TRBV10-1
clone size: -
J gene: TRBJ2-5
CDR3 protein: CASADSGQAKETQYF
CDR3 DNA: TGCGCCAGCGCCGATTCGGGACAGGCAAAGGAGACCCAGTACTTC

D gene: TRBD2
V gene: TRBV5-1
clone size: few
J gene: TRBJ2-5
CDR3 protein: CASSFSGRAEETQYF
CDR3 DNA: TGCGCCAGCAGCTTTAGCGGGAGGGCCGAAGAGACCCAGTACTTC

D gene: -
V gene: TRBV27
clone size: many
J gene: TRBJ2-7
CDR3 protein: CASSSGTGLAYEQYF
CDR3 DNA: TGTGCCAGCAGTTCGGGAACAGGGTTGGCCTACGAGCAGTACTTC

D gene: TRBD2
V gene: TRBV2
clone size: many
J gene: TRBJ2-3
CDR3 protein: CASIPTSGGVGTDTQYF
CDR3 DNA: TGTGCCAGCATCCCCACTAGCGGGGGGGTCGGTACAGATACGCAGTATTTT

D gene: -
V gene: TRBV6-1
clone size: -
J gene: TRBJ1-6
CDR3 protein: CAASGGALGNSPLHF
CDR3 DNA: TGTGCCGCTTCGGGGGGGGCCTTGGGGAATTCACCCCTCCACTTT

D gene: TRBD1
V gene: TRBV12-3/TRBV12-4
clone size: many
J gene: TRBJ1-2
CDR3 protein: CASSRTGGPNYGYTF
CDR3 DNA: TGTGCCAGCAGTCGGACAGGGGGCCCTAACTATGGCTACACCTTC

D gene: TRBD1
V gene: TRBV27
clone size: -
J gene: TRBJ2-6
CDR3 protein: CASSPPGQGANVLTF
CDR3 DNA: TGTGCCAGCAGTCCCCCGGGACAGGGGGCCAACGTCCTGACTTTC

D gene: -
V gene: TRBV15
clone size: -
J gene: TRBJ1-2
CDR3 protein: CATSRPVDYGYTF
CDR3 DNA: TGTGCCACCAGCAGACCCGTTGACTATGGCTACACCTTC

D gene: -
V gene: TRBV5-4
clone size: -
J gene: TRBJ1-1
CDR3 protein: CASSRWDLNTEAFF
CDR3 DNA: TGTGCCAGCAGCCGGTGGGACCTGAACACTGAAGCTTTCTTT

D gene: -
V gene: TRBV28
clone size: few
J gene: TRBJ2-2
CDR3 protein: CASRPPGVFLNTGELFF
CDR3 DNA: TGTGCCAGCAGGCCCCCAGGGGTTTTCCTGAACACCGGGGAGCTGTTTTTT

D gene: -
V gene: TRBV28
clone size: many
J gene: TRBJ2-7
CDR3 protein: CASERGGPGYEQYF
CDR3 DNA: TGTGCCAGCGAAAGAGGAGGGCCCGGCTACGAGCAGTACTTC

D gene: -
V gene: TRBV7-6
clone size: -
J gene: TRBJ1-3
CDR3 protein: CASSFSTGNTIYF
CDR3 DNA: TGTGCCAGCAGCTTCAGTACTGGAAACACCATATATTTT

D gene: -
V gene: TRBV6-1
clone size: many
J gene: TRBJ1-2
CDR3 protein: CASSPKGGANYGYTF
CDR3 DNA: TGTGCCAGCAGTCCCAAGGGGGGCGCTAACTATGGCTACACCTTC

D gene: -
V gene: TRBV7-3
clone size: -
J gene: TRBJ2-2
CDR3 protein: CASSLEGSGELFF
CDR3 DNA: TGTGCCAGCAGCTTAGAGGGGTCCGGAGAGCTGTTTTTT

D gene: -
V gene: TRBV12-3/TRBV12-4
clone size: many
J gene: TRBJ1-4
CDR3 protein: CASRGGSYEKLFF
CDR3 DNA: TGTGCCAGCCGAGGAGGTTCCTACGAAAAACTGTTTTTT

D gene: TRBD2
V gene: TRBV29-1
clone size: -
J gene: TRBJ2-3
CDR3 protein: CSVEELAGVWITQYF
CDR3 DNA: TGCAGCGTTGAAGAACTAGCGGGAGTATGGATCACGCAGTATTTT

D gene: -
V gene: TRBV7-9
clone size: many
J gene: TRBJ1-1
CDR3 protein: CASSPGVSNEAFF
CDR3 DNA: TGTGCCAGCAGCCCCGGGGTCTCAAACGAAGCTTTCTTT

D gene: TRBD2
V gene: TRBV4-1
clone size: few
J gene: TRBJ2-7
CDR3 protein: CASSQLTSGNEQYF
CDR3 DNA: TGCGCCAGCAGCCAGCTCACTAGCGGGAACGAGCAGTACTTC

D gene: -
V gene: TRBV2
clone size: many
J gene: TRBJ1-1
CDR3 protein: CASSDGGTEAFF
CDR3 DNA: TGTGCCAGCAGTGATGGGGGCACTGAAGCTTTCTTT